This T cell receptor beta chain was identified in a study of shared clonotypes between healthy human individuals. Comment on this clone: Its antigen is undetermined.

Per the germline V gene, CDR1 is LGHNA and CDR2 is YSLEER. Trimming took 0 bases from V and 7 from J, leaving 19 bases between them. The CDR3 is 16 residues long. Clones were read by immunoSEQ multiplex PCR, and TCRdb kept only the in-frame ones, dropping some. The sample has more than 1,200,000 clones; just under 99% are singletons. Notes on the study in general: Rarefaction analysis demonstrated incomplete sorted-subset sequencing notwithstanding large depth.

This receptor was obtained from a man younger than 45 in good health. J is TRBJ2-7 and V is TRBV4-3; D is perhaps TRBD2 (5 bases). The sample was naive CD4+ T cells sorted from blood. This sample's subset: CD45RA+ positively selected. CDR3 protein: CASSQDNEGTFGEQYF. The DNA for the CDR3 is TGCGCCAGCAGCCAAGATAATGAGGGTACGTTTGGGGAGCAGTACTTC.